The 25 T cell receptor beta chains given below trace back to one sample, sequenced in a study of PD-1 blockade in classical Hodgkin lymphoma. Regarding time point: newly diagnosed, previously untreated cHL patient sample. Measured with immunoSEQ multiplex PCR; TCRdb has only the in-frame clones, and not every one. The sample holds 15,000 to 20,000 clones, 90% seen once. Sequencing used peripheral blood mononuclear cells (PBMCs). The origin of the receptors is a human donor with classical Hodgkin lymphoma.

This clone has only one observation. The chain joins TRBV28 to TRBJ2-1, with a possible D match to TRBD2 (6 bases). Germline V lookup: CDR1 MDHEN, CDR2 SYDVKM. The CDR3 runs to 15 residues. Trimming took off 6 bases at V and 9 bases at J, with 21 bases between the two ends. The CDR3 DNA follows: TGTGCCAGCAGCAATCCGGGGGTATCACCGGGTGAGCAGTTCTTC. This translates into CASSNPGVSPGEQFF.

This rearrangement joins TRBV2 to TRBJ1-1; D unclear. CDR3 length: 13 amino acids. V shed 5 bases and J shed 5 bases, with 12 bases lying between them. Germline CDR1 SNHLY, CDR2 FYNNEI. The CDR3 nucleotides are TGTGCCAGCAGTCTTTTCAGTGGGACTGAAGCTTTCTTT. This translates into CASSLFSGTEAFF.

The gene calls are TRBV7-9 and TRBJ1-3; no definite D call. Germline V gives CDR1 SEHNR, CDR2 FQNEAQ (reference sequence). The CDR3 has 15 residues. V lost 5 bases and J 7 bases, leaving 18 bases between the germline ends. CDR3 in amino acids: CASSPSAGVGNTIYF. The CDR3 DNA follows: TGTGCCAGCAGCCCATCCGCGGGAGTAGGCAACACCATATATTTT.

This chain's CDR3 is CASSLAPSGTEETQYF. The CDR3 DNA reads as TGTGCCAGCAGCTTAGCCCCTAGCGGGACGGAAGAGACCCAGTACTTC. V gene TRBV7-9 combines with J gene TRBJ2-5; 9 bases line up with TRBD2. Trimming cost V 0 bases and J 3 bases; bases outside gene matches: 5. Germline V gives CDR1 SEHNR, CDR2 FQNEAQ (reference sequence). The CDR3 totals 16 residues. The full variable domain, with the rest looked up from reference TRBV7-9 and TRBJ2-5, is DTGVSQNPRHKITKRGQNVTFRCDPISEHNRLYWYRQTLGQGPEFLTYFQNEAQLEKSRLLSDRFSAERPKGSFSTLEIQRTEQGDSAMYLCASSLAPSGTEETQYFGPGTRLLVL.

This clone has just one count. V usage is TRBV5-3 and J usage is TRBJ2-3; D call uncertain. TRBV5-3 belongs to the ORF category, with a function that is uncertain. Trimming shortened V by 5 bases and J by 5 bases, and 3 bases separated the two germline ends. The length of the CDR3 is 10 residues. In nucleotides, the CDR3 is TGTGCCAGAAGACAAGATACGCAGTATTTT. Amino acid sequence: CARRQDTQYF.

The gene calls are TRBV25-1 and TRBJ2-3; 9 bases agree with TRBD2. Germline trimming cut 3 bases from V and 6 bases from J; bases unmatched to any gene: 10. Germline V gene data show CDR1 as MGHDK and CDR2 as SYGVNS. The CDR3 is 16 amino acids. The CDR3, as DNA: TGTGCCAGCAGTGAGGATAGCGGGAGACCCGTGGATACGCAGTATTTT. Translating gives CASSEDSGRPVDTQYF.

This clone was found once. The chain combines TRBV25-1 with TRBJ2-5; the D is unclear. Deletions cut 4 bases from V and 4 bases from J, with 4 bases between. In germline, CDR1 is MGHDK, CDR2 SYGVNS. The CDR3 extends over 11 amino acids. The CDR3 reads CASSVRETQYF. In DNA, the CDR3 is TGTGCCAGCAGTGTTCGAGAGACCCAGTACTTC.

This clone was detected only a few times. The CDR3 loop is CAWRYRGNTEAFF. CDR3 nucleotides: TGTGCCTGGAGGTACCGAGGGAATACTGAAGCTTTCTTT. The V gene is TRBV30, the J gene TRBJ1-1; D gene ambiguous. Trimming took 3 bases from V and 5 from J, leaving 13 bases between them. The CDR3 is made up of 13 amino acids. Germline CDR1 is GTSNPN and CDR2 is SVGIG (reference sequence).

The gene calls are TRBV4-1 and TRBJ1-4, with D hard to call. Looked up from germline, CDR1 is MGHRA and CDR2 is YSYEKL. V lost 0 bases, J lost 11 bases, and 16 bases lay in between. This CDR3 has 15 residues. CDR3 DNA sequence: TGCGCCAGCAGCCAAGATCAGAGCCTGCCCGCTAAACTGTTTTTT. Translation: CASSQDQSLPAKLFF.

This rearrangement joins TRBV5-1 to TRBJ1-4; D perhaps matches TRBD1 (5 bases). Per the germline V gene, CDR1 is SGHRS and CDR2 is YFSETQ. With 4 bases removed from V and 4 bases from J, the gap between germline ends came to 11 bases. This CDR3 contains 14 residues. CDR3 coding DNA: TGCGCCAGCAGCGCCTTGGGGGGTAATGAAAAACTGTTTTTT. This translates into CASSALGGNEKLFF.

This clone came up once. V is TRBV14 and J is TRBJ2-7, with 13 bases aligning to TRBD2. The germline gives CDR1 SGHDN, CDR2 FVKESK. The CDR3 length is 19 residues. The J segment lost 4 bases and the V segment lost 4 bases, leaving 16 bases of the junction unmatched. The CDR3 loop reads CASSLWDGGLAGRHYEQYF. The CDR3 nucleotides read TGTGCCAGCAGCCTCTGGGATGGGGGACTAGCGGGACGGCATTACGAGCAGTACTTC.

The chain links TRBV5-1 to TRBJ2-7; possible D gene TRBD2, 6 bases. CDR1 and CDR2 (germline): SGHRS, YFSETQ. V was clipped by 1 base and J by 9 bases, with 11 bases between them. The CDR3 is 12 residues long. CDR3 protein: CASSLSGDGQYF. Written as DNA, the CDR3 is TGCGCCAGCAGCTTGTCGGGAGACGGGCAGTACTTC.

The genes are TRBV23-1 and TRBJ1-2, with D hard to call. TRBV23-1 is an open reading frame, and its role is uncertain. Trimming left V 4 bases short and J 8 bases short, with 17 bases between. This CDR3 has 14 amino acids. The CDR3, as DNA: TGCGCCAGCAGTCCCATCGAGCAGCAGTCAGGCTACACCTTC. Translating gives CASSPIEQQSGYTF.

The V and J genes are TRBV6-1 and TRBJ2-1; tentatively, D is TRBD2 (5 bases). The germline CDR1 and CDR2 sequences are MNHNS and SASEGT. CDR3 length: 14 amino acids. Trimming removed 7 bases at V and 0 bases at J, with 10 bases between. In DNA form, the CDR3 reads TGTGCCAGCACCCCGGCGGGCTCCTACAATGAGCAGTTCTTC. Amino acids: CASTPAGSYNEQFF.

The V call is TRBV14, the J call TRBJ2-1, with 11 bases identical to TRBD2. J lost 10 bases, V lost 0 bases, and 8 bases had no gene match. Germline-derived CDR1 and CDR2 are SGHDN and FVKESK. The CDR3 has 16 residues. CDR3 nucleotides: TGTGCCAGCAGCCAAGATACCCTAGCGGGAGGCGGAGAGCAGTTCTTC. It yields the protein CASSQDTLAGGGEQFF.

A single count supports this clone. This chain links TRBV5-1 with TRBJ2-4; D might be TRBD1 (6 bases). The CDR3 is made up of 14 amino acids. V lost 1 base, J lost 8 bases, and 13 bases lay in between. Germline values: CDR1 SGHRS, CDR2 YFSETQ. The CDR3 bases are TGCGCCAGCAGCTTGTCAGGGGCGTCAGACATTCAGTACTTC. As protein: CASSLSGASDIQYF.

The chain combines TRBV11-2 with TRBJ2-5; D gene ambiguous. Germline CDR1 and CDR2: SGHAT and FQNNGV. The V end lost 1 base, the J end lost 5 bases, and 5 bases lay between the germline ends. This CDR3 has 12 residues. The CDR3 spells CASSLGRETQYF. In DNA form, the CDR3 reads TGTGCCAGCAGCTTAGGTCGGGAGACCCAGTACTTC.

The rearrangement links TRBV19 to TRBJ2-7; TRBD1 matches at 11 bases. CDR1 is LNHDA and CDR2 is SQIVND in the germline V gene (reference sequence). V dropped 5 bases and J dropped 2; count of bases not matched to a gene: 2. The CDR3 sequence is 14 residues long. The CDR3 DNA reads TGTGCCAGTAGTCCGGGACAGGGGGCCTACGAGCAGTACTTC. Its translation is CASSPGQGAYEQYF.

The chain uses TRBV11-2 and TRBJ2-2, with D possibly matching TRBD1 (5 bases). The CDR3 consists of 13 residues. Germline lookup yields CDR1 SGHAT and CDR2 FQNNGV. Trimming removed 2 bases from V and 8 bases from J, with 9 bases in between. CDR3 protein: CASSLQGRGELFF. In DNA, the CDR3 is TGTGCCAGCAGCTTACAGGGCAGGGGGGAGCTGTTTTTT.

The rearrangement joins TRBV7-6 to TRBJ2-6; 7 bases map to TRBD1. CDR1 and CDR2 (germline): SGHVS, FNYEAQ. The CDR3 has 20 amino acids. The V segment lost 3 bases and the J segment 0 bases; nucleotides outside the gene matches: 14. As DNA, the CDR3 is TGTGCCAGCAGCTTCAGGGGCCGGGACAGCCTCCTCTCTGGGGCCAACGTCCTGACTTTC. Translating gives CASSFRGRDSLLSGANVLTF.

V usage is TRBV5-4 and J usage is TRBJ2-5; D is possibly TRBD1 or TRBD2 (5 bases each). The V and J ends lost 3 bases and 5 bases respectively, with 14 bases between them. This CDR3 has 14 residues. CDR1 and CDR2 (germline): SGHNT, YYREEE (reference sequence). The CDR3 bases are TGTGCCAGCAGCTCCCGGGGCCAACTTGAGACCCAGTACTTC. As protein: CASSSRGQLETQYF.

The chain couples TRBV4-2 to TRBJ2-3, with TRBD2 identical over 9 bases. V shed 4 bases, J shed 0 bases, and the junction held 8 bases outside the gene matches. In germline, CDR1 is LGHNA, CDR2 YNFKEQ. This CDR3 contains 17 residues. In nucleotides, the CDR3 is TGTGCCAGCAGCCTGGGGCCTAGCGGGGCTAGCACAGATACGCAGTATTTT. Amino acids: CASSLGPSGASTDTQYF.

This rearrangement joins TRBV28 to TRBJ1-1, with D possibly TRBD1 on 6 matching bases. CDR1 is MDHEN, CDR2 SYDVKM, per germline. Trimming pared 3 bases from V and 10 bases from J, leaving 9 bases between. There are 11 residues in the CDR3. The CDR3 nucleotides read TGTGCCAGCAGTTTTGGGGGGGCAGCTTTCTTT. Protein product: CASSFGGAAFF.

The chain employs TRBV9 and TRBJ2-3, with 8 bases aligning to TRBD2. Germline CDR1 SGDLS, CDR2 YYNGEE. This CDR3 region has 15 residues. V dropped 0 bases and J dropped 1; count of bases not matched to a gene: 1. The CDR3 reads CASSVAGRGTDTQYF. DNA for the CDR3: TGTGCCAGCAGCGTAGCCGGGAGGGGCACAGATACGCAGTATTTT.

The chain combines TRBV27 with TRBJ2-1; a possible D gene is TRBD2 (5 bases). Germline V gives CDR1 MNHEY, CDR2 SMNVEV (reference sequence). The CDR3 is 14 residues long. The V and J ends lost 7 bases and 8 bases respectively, with 18 bases between them. The CDR3 nucleotides read TGTGCCAGCAACCTCGGACTCAGGATCTATGAGCAGTTCTTC. As protein: CASNLGLRIYEQFF.